The next 12 T cell receptor beta chains were all read from a single sample in a study of blood T cell repertoires in COVID-19. Data came from immunoSEQ multiplex PCR; TCRdb stores just in-frame clones and leaves some out. The sample has roughly 290,000 clones, more than 85% seen once. Sequencing input: peripheral blood. All receptors derive from a man aged 25-40 years with acute or convalescent COVID-19.

This clone was observed once. The V gene is TRBV3-1 (or the pseudogene TRBV3-2), the J gene TRBJ2-4; tentatively, D is TRBD2 (5 bases). The germline V and J ends were trimmed by 5 bases and 3 bases, with 14 bases remaining between them. The CDR3 is made up of 15 amino acids. Germline CDR1 reads LGHDT; CDR2 reads YNNKEL (reference sequence). CDR3 DNA: TGTGCCAGCAGCTTAGTACTAGTCGTCAAAAACATTCAGTACTTC. Translation gives CASSLVLVVKNIQYF.

This sequence joins TRBV7-9 and TRBJ1-1; D is undetermined. This CDR3 has 13 residues. V was cut by 2 bases and J by 2 bases, with 6 bases left in between. Germline values: CDR1 SEHNR, CDR2 FQNEAQ (reference sequence). The CDR3 DNA reads TGTGCCAGCAGCTTATTGTCAAACACTGAAGCTTTCTTT. This codes for CASSLLSNTEAFF. Full variable domain (missing parts from reference TRBV7-9 and TRBJ1-1): DTGVSQNPRHKITKRGQNVTFRCDPISEHNRLYWYRQTLGQGPEFLTYFQNEAQLEKSRLLSDRFSAERPKGSFSTLEIQRTEQGDSAMYLCASSLLSNTEAFFGQGTRLTVV.

CDR3 DNA sequence: TGCGCCAGCAGCATACCGGGACAGGACTTCTATGGCTACACCTTC. Amino acids: CASSIPGQDFYGYTF. V usage is TRBV5-1 and J usage is TRBJ1-2; 8 positions agree with TRBD1. This CDR3 is built from 15 residues. CDR1 is SGHRS and CDR2 is YFSETQ in the germline V gene. V shed 4 bases and J 4 bases; nucleotides not matched to a gene: 9.

This clone was recorded only once. This chain links TRBV4-1 with TRBJ1-5, with 8 bases aligning to TRBD1. The CDR3 totals 16 residues. Germline V gene lookup returns CDR1 MGHRA and CDR2 YSYEKL. J gave up 6 bases and V 6 bases, and 13 bases lay outside the gene matches. The CDR3 protein is CASSRTGGDPFQPQHF. DNA for the CDR3: TGCGCCAGCAGTCGTACAGGGGGAGATCCGTTTCAGCCCCAGCATTTT.

The chain has TRBV12-3 or TRBV12-4 and TRBJ2-7, with D maybe TRBD2 (7 bases). The CDR3 loop spans 13 amino acids. V was clipped by 5 bases and J by 9 bases, with 17 bases between them. The CDR3 is CASSPQGPGGQYF. The CDR3 nucleotides read TGTGCCAGCAGTCCGCAGGGGCCGGGGGGGCAGTACTTC.

The CDR3 nucleotides read TGTGCCAGCAGCTTAGATCTATGGGCAGCGAACACTGAAGCTTTCTTT. It yields the protein CASSLDLWAANTEAFF. J is TRBJ1-1 and V is TRBV11-2; D not resolved. Trimming removed 0 bases at V and 1 base at J, with 12 bases between. The CDR3 totals 16 residues. Germline CDR1 reads SGHAT; CDR2 reads FQNNGV.

This chain connects TRBV18 to TRBJ2-7; D is perhaps TRBD2 (6 bases). V lost 3 bases and J 2 bases, leaving 11 bases between the germline ends. CDR3 length: 14 amino acids. The V gene's germline CDR1 is KGHSH and CDR2 LQKENI. In DNA form, the CDR3 reads TGTGCCAGCTCACCGCAGCTAGCGACCTACGAGCAGTACTTC. It yields the protein CASSPQLATYEQYF. The variable domain in full, completed from reference TRBV18 and TRBJ2-7, reads NAGVMQNPRHLVRRRGQEARLRCSPMKGHSHVYWYRQLPEEGLKFMVYLQKENIIDESGMPKERFSAEFPKEGPSILRIQQVVRGDSAAYFCASSPQLATYEQYFGPGTRLTVT.

The rearrangement joins TRBV29-1 to TRBJ2-7, with TRBD1 as a possible D gene (7 bases). Trimming cost V 4 bases and J 5 bases, with 15 bases left between them. The CDR3 is 13 residues long. Per the germline V gene, CDR1 is SQVTM and CDR2 is ANQGSEA. The CDR3 sequence: CSVAETGRHEQYF. The CDR3 nucleotides read TGCAGCGTTGCCGAGACAGGGAGGCACGAGCAGTACTTC.

V and J are TRBV15 and TRBJ1-6; D might be TRBD1 (5 bases). This CDR3 comprises 14 residues. V lost 0 bases and J lost 11, with 11 bases in between. Germline assignment: CDR1 LNHNV and CDR2 YYDKDF (reference sequence). CDR3 in DNA: TGTGCCACCAGCAGAGATAGGCAGGGTCCACCCCTCCACTTT. It yields the protein CATSRDRQGPPLHF.

The rearrangement uses TRBV5-4 and TRBJ2-1; 9 bases are shared with TRBD1. Germline V gene data show CDR1 as SGHNT and CDR2 as YYREEE (reference sequence). V dropped 4 bases and J dropped 6; count of bases not matched to a gene: 5. The CDR3 covers 14 residues. CDR3 sequence (DNA): TGTGCCAGCAGCCAACAGGGGGCGGGCAATGAGCAGTTCTTC. This translates into CASSQQGAGNEQFF.

The chain joins TRBV6-5 to TRBJ1-1; TRBD1 agrees at 9 bases. CDR1 is MNHEY and CDR2 is SVGAGI in the germline V gene. CDR3 size: 13 residues. Germline trimming cut 5 bases from V and 6 bases from J; bases unmatched to any gene: 4. Here the CDR3 reads CASSTRTGAEAFF. CDR3 nucleotide sequence: TGTGCCAGCAGTACGCGGACAGGGGCTGAAGCTTTCTTT.

As DNA, the CDR3 is TGTGCCAGCAGCCGGGGACAAGGCTCTGGAAACACCATATATTTT. It specifies CASSRGQGSGNTIYF. This chain uses TRBV3-1 (or the pseudogene TRBV3-2) with TRBJ1-3; the D gene is possibly TRBD1 (6 bases). Germline CDR1 LGHDT, CDR2 YNNKEL (reference sequence). V was pared by 4 bases and J by 0 bases, with 10 bases between. This CDR3 is 15 amino acids long.